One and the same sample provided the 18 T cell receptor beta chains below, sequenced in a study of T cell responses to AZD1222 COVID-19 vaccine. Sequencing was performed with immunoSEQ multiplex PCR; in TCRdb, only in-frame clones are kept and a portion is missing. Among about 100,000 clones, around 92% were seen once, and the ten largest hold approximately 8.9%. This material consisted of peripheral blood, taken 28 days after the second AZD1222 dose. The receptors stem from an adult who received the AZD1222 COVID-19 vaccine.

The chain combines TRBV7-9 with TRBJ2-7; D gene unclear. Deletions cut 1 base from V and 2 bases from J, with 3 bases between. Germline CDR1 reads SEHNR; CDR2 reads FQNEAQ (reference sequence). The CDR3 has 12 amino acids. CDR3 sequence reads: CASSLEPYEQYF. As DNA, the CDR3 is TGTGCCAGCAGCTTAGAGCCCTACGAGCAGTACTTC. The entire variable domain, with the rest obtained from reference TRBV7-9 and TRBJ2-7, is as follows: DTGVSQNPRHKITKRGQNVTFRCDPISEHNRLYWYRQTLGQGPEFLTYFQNEAQLEKSRLLSDRFSAERPKGSFSTLEIQRTEQGDSAMYLCASSLEPYEQYFGPGTRLTVT.

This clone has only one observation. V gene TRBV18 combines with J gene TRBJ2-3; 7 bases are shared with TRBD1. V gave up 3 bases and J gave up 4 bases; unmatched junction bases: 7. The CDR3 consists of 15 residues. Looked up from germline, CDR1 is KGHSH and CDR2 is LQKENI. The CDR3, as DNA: TGTGCCAGCTCACCGATTTTGGACAGGCCAGATACGCAGTATTTT. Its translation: CASSPILDRPDTQYF.

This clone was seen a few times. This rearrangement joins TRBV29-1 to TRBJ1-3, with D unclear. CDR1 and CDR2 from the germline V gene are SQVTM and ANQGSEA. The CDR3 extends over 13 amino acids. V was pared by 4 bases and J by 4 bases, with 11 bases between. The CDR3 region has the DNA TGCAGCGTTGGGGCATCCCGAGGAAACACCATATATTTT. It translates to CSVGASRGNTIYF.

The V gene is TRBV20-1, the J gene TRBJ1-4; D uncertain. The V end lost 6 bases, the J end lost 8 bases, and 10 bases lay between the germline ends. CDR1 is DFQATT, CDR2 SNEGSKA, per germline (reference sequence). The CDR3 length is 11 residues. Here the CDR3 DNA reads TGCAGTGCCGGCAGTCCGGAAAAACTGTTTTTT. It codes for CSAGSPEKLFF.

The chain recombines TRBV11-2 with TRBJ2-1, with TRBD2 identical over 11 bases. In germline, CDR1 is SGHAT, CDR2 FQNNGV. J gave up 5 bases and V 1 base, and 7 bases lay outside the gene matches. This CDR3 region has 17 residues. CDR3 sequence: CASSLVLPGLADNEQFF. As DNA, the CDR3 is TGTGCCAGCAGCTTAGTATTACCGGGACTAGCGGACAATGAGCAGTTCTTC.

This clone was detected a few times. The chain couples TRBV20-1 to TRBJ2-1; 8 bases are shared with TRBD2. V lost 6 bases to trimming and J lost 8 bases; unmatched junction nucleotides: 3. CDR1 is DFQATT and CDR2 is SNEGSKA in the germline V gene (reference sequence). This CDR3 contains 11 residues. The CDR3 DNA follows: TGCAGTGCCCGGGGGGGTGATGAGCAGTTCTTC. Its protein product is CSARGGDEQFF.

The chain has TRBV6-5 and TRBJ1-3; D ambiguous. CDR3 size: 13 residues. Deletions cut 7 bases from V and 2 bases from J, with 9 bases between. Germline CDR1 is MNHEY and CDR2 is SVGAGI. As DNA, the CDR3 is TGTGCCAGCATAGCCGCGGCTGGAAACACCATATATTTT. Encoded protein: CASIAAAGNTIYF.

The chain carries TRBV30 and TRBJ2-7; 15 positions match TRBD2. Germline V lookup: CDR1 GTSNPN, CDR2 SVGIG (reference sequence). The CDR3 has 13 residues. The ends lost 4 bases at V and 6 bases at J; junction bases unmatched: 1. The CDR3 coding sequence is TGTGCCTGGAAGGGACTAGCGGGAGGCGAGCAGTACTTC. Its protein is CAWKGLAGGEQYF.

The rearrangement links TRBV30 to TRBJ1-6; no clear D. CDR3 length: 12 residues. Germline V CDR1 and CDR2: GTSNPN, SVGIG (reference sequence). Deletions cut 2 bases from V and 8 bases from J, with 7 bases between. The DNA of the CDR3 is TGTGCCTGGAGTCCAGACTATTCACCCCTCCACTTT. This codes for CAWSPDYSPLHF.

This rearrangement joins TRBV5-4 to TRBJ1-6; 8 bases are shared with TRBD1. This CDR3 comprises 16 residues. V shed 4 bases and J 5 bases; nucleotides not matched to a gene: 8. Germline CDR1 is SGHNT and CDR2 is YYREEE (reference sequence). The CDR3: CASSGGQELNNSPLHF. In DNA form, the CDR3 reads TGTGCCAGCAGCGGGGGACAGGAGCTCAATAATTCACCCCTCCACTTT.

The CDR3: CASSLVGGGETQYF. As DNA, the CDR3 is TGTGCCAGCAGCTTGGTGGGAGGAGGAGAGACCCAGTACTTC. V gene TRBV7-2 combines with J gene TRBJ2-5; D is perhaps TRBD2 (6 bases). The germline gives CDR1 SGHTA, CDR2 FQGNSA. CDR3 length: 14 amino acids. V gave up 3 bases and J gave up 4 bases, with 12 bases separating them. The full variable domain, its missing parts supplied by reference TRBV7-2 and TRBJ2-5, is GAGVSQSPSNKVTEKGKDVELRCDPISGHTALYWYRQSLGQGLEFLIYFQGNSAPDKSGLPSDRFSAERTGGSVSTLTIQRTQQEDSAVYLCASSLVGGGETQYFGPGTRLLVL.

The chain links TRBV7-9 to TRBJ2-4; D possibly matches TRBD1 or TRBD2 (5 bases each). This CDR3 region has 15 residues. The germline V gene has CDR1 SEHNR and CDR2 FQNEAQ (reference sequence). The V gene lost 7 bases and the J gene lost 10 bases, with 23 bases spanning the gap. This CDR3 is CASTFGGRRDQIQYF. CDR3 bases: TGTGCCAGCACCTTTGGGGGACGCAGGGATCAGATTCAGTACTTC.

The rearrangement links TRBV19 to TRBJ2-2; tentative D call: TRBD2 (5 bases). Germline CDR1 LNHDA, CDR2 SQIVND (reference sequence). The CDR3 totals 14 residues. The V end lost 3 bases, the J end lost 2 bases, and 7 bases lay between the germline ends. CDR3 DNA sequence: TGTGCCAGTAGTATGCGGGCCAACACCGGGGAGCTGTTTTTT. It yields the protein CASSMRANTGELFF.

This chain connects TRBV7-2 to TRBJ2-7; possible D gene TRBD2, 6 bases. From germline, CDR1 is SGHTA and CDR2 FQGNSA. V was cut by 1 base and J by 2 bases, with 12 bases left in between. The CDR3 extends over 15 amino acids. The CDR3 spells CASSLDFGGTYEQYF. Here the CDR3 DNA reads TGTGCCAGCAGCTTAGATTTTGGAGGGACCTACGAGCAGTACTTC.

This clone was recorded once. DNA for the CDR3: TGTGCCAGTAGTTTTCCCCCAGCAGTGAACACTGAAGCTTTCTTT. Amino acids: CASSFPPAVNTEAFF. J is TRBJ1-1 and V is TRBV19; D not resolved. The CDR3 runs to 15 residues. V lost 5 bases, J lost 0 bases, and 13 bases lay in between. In germline, CDR1 is LNHDA, CDR2 SQIVND (reference sequence).

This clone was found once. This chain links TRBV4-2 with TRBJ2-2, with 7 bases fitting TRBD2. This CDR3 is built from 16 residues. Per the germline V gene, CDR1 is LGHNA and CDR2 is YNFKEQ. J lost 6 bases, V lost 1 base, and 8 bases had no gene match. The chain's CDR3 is CASSQAGLVNPGELFF. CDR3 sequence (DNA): TGTGCCAGCAGCCAAGCCGGACTAGTCAATCCCGGGGAGCTGTTTTTT.

The CDR3 loop is CASSERDRGLTDTQYF. For the CDR3, the DNA is TGTGCCAGCAGCGAAAGGGACAGGGGGCTCACAGATACGCAGTATTTT. This chain links TRBV9 with TRBJ2-3, with TRBD1 matching 12 bases. Looked up from germline, CDR1 is SGDLS and CDR2 is YYNGEE. CDR3 length: 16 amino acids. Germline trimming cut 3 bases from V and 2 bases from J; bases unmatched to any gene: 4.

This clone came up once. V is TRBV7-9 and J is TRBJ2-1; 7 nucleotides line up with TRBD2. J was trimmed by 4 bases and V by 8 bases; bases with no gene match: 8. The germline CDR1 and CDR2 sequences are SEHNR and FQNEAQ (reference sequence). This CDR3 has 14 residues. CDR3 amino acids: CASGRASGYNEQFF. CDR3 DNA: TGTGCCAGCGGCAGGGCTAGCGGTTACAATGAGCAGTTCTTC.